This T cell receptor beta chain originates from a study of blood T cell repertoires in COVID-19. Study context: The study drew acute and convalescent COVID-19 samples from the United States, Italy and Spain. T cells, B-cell-depleted T cells, or PBMCs provided the cDNA or gDNA that served as material.

As processed by the authors: Cell counts per sample came from amplifying reference gene primers. Profiled with immunoSEQ multiplex PCR; TCRdb holds only in-frame clones, not every one. V, J and clone size are those of that table, while D and trimming were read from the DNA. Of hundreds of thousands of clones detected, 85% appear once; the ten largest clones hold around 3.4%. CDR3 length: 15 residues. CDR1 MDHEN and CDR2 SYDVKM come from the germline V gene. Trimming cost V 3 bases and J 0 bases, with 11 bases left between them. J is TRBJ1-1 and V is TRBV28; tentative D call: TRBD1 (6 bases). The sequence was obtained from a woman aged 18 to 35 with acute or convalescent COVID-19. The material sequenced was peripheral blood. This CDR3 is CASSFLGQVNTEAFF. The CDR3 coding sequence is TGTGCCAGCAGTTTCTTGGGACAAGTGAACACTGAAGCTTTCTTT.